This TCR beta chain appears in the sequencing data of a study of blood T cell repertoires in COVID-19. Source study methods: Cell counts per sample came from amplifying reference gene primers. The table came from immunoSEQ multiplex PCR; TCRdb's copy has only in-frame clones and leaves some out. From that table come the V and J calls and clone size; the DNA was used to work out D and trimming. The repertoire holds 200,000 to 250,000 clones, with roughly nine tenths as singletons. The CDR3 totals 16 residues. V lost 6 bases to trimming and J lost 4 bases; unmatched junction nucleotides: 9. Germline CDR1 reads KGHSH; CDR2 reads LQKENI.

The V gene is TRBV18, the J gene TRBJ2-3, with 11 positions matching TRBD1. What was sequenced was peripheral blood. The sequence was collected from a man aged 55 to 70 who had recovered from COVID-19. This chain's CDR3 is CASSPGTGGFSDTQYF. For the CDR3, the DNA is TGTGCCAGCTCGCCCGGGACAGGGGGATTTTCAGATACGCAGTATTTT. Full variable domain (rest looked up from reference TRBV18 and TRBJ2-3): NAGVMQNPRHLVRRRGQEARLRCSPMKGHSHVYWYRQLPEEGLKFMVYLQKENIIDESGMPKERFSAEFPKEGPSILRIQQVVRGDSAAYFCASSPGTGGFSDTQYFGPGTRLTVL.